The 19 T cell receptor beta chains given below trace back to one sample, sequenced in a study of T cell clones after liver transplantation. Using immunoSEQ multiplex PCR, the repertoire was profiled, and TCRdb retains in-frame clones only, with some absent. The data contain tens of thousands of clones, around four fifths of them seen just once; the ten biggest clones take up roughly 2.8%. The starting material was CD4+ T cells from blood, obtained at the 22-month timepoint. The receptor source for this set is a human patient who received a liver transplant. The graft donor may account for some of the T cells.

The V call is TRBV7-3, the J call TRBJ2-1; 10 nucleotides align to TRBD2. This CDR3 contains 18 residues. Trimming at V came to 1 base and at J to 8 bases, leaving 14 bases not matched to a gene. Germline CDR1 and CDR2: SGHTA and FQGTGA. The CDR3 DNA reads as TGTGCCAGCAGCTTAATTCCCCCCCAAAGCGGGAGGGCCTATGAGCAGTTCTTC. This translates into CASSLIPPQSGRAYEQFF.

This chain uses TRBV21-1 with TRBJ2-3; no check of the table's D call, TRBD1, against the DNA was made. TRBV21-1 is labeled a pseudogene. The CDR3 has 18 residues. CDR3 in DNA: TGTGCCAGCAGCTCGCCGAACGAGGGGACAGGGGGATCAGATACGCAGTATTTT. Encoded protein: CASSSPNEGTGGSDTQYF.

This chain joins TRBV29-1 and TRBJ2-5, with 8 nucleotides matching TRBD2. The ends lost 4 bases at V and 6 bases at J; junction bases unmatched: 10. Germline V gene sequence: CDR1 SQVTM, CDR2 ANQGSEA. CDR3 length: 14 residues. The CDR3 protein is CSVGPAGGSKTQYF. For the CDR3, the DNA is TGCAGCGTTGGTCCGGCGGGGGGCAGCAAGACCCAGTACTTC.

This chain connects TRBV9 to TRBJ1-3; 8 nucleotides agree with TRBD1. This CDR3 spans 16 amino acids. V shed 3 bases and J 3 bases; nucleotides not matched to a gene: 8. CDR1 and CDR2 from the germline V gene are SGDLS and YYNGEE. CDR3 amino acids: CASSASGQGSGNTIYF. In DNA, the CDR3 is TGTGCCAGCAGCGCCTCCGGACAGGGCAGTGGAAACACCATATATTTT. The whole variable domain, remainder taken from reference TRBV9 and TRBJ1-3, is DSGVTQTPKHLITATGQRVTLRCSPRSGDLSVYWYQQSLDQGLQFLIQYYNGEERAKGNILERFSAQQFPDLHSELNLSSLELGDSALYFCASSASGQGSGNTIYFGEGSWLTVV.

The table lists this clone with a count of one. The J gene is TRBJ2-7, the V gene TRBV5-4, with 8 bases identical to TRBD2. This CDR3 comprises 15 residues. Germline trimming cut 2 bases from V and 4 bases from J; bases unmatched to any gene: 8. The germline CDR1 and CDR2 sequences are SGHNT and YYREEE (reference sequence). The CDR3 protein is CASSLRVAGKYEQYF. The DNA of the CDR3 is TGTGCCAGCAGCTTACGGGTAGCGGGGAAGTACGAGCAGTACTTC.

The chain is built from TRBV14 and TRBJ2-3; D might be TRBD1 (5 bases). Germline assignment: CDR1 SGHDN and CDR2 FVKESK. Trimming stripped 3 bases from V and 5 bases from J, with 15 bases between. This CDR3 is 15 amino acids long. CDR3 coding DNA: TGTGCCAGCAGCCAGCTAGGGGCCCTTGGAGATACGCAGTATTTT. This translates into CASSQLGALGDTQYF.

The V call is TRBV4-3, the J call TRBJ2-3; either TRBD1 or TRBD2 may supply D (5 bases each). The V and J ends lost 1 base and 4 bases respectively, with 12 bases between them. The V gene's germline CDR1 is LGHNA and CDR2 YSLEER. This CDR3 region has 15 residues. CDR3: CASSQGRGVPDTQYF. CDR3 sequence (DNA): TGCGCCAGCAGCCAAGGTCGGGGCGTCCCAGATACGCAGTATTTT.

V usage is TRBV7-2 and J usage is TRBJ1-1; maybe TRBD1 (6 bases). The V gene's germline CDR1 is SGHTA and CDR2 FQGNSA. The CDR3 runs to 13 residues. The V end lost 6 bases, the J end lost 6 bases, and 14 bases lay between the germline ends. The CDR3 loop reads CASSSTGLAEAFF. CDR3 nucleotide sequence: TGTGCCAGCAGTTCGACAGGATTGGCTGAAGCTTTCTTT.

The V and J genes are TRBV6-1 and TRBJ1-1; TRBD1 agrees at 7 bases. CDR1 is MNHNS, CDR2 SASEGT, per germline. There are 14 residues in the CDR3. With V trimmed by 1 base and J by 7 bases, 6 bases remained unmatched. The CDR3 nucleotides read TGTGCCAGCAGTGAAGTTGTTTGGGACAGTGAAGCTTTCTTT. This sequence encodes CASSEVVWDSEAFF.

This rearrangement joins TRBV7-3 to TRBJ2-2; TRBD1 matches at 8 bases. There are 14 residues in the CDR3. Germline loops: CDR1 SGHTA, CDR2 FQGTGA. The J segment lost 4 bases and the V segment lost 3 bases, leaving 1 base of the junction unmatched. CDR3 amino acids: CASSFTGGTGELFF. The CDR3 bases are TGTGCCAGCAGCTTTACAGGGGGCACCGGGGAGCTGTTTTTT.

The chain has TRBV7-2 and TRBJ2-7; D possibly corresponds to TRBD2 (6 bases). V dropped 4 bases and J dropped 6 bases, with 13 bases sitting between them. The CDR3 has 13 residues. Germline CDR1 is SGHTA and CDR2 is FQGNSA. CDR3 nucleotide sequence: TGTGCCAGCAGCTCGCCCGGGGGAAGCGAGCAGTACTTC. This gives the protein CASSSPGGSEQYF.

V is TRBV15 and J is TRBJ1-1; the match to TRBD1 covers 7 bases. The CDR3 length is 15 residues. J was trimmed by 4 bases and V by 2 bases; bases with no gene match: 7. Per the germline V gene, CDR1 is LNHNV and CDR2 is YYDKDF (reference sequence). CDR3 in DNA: TGTGCCACCAGCAGATCTGGACAGGCGGGCACTGAAGCTTTCTTT. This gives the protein CATSRSGQAGTEAFF.

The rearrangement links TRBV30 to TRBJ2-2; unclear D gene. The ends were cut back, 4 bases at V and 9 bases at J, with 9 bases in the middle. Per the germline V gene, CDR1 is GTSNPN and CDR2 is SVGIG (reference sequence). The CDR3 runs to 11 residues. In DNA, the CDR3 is TGTGCCTGGAACGGCAGGAGGGAGCTGTTTTTT. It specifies CAWNGRRELFF.

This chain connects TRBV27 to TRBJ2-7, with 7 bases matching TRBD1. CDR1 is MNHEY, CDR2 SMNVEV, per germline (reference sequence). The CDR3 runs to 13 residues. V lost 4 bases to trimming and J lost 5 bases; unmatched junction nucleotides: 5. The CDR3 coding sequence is TGTGCCAGCAGTTCCGACAGGGTCCACGAGCAGTACTTC. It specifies CASSSDRVHEQYF.

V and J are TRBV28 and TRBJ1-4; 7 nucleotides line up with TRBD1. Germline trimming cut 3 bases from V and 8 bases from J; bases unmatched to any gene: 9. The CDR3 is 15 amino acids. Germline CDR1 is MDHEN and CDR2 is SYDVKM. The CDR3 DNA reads TGTGCCAGCAGTTTTAGGGGGACAGAGGGGGAAAAACTGTTTTTT. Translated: CASSFRGTEGEKLFF.

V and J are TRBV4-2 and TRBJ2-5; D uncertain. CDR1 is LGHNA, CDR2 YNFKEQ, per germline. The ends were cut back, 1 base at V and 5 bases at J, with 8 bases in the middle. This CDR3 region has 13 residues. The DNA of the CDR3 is TGTGCCAGCAGCCAAGGGCCCCGTGAGACCCAGTACTTC. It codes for CASSQGPRETQYF.

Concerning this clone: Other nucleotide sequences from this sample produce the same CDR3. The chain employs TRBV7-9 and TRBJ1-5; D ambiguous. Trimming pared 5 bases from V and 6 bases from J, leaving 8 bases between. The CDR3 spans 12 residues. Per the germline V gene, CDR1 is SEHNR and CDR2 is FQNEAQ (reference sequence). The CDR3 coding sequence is TGTGCCAGCAGCATGGAAGCTCAGCCCCAGCATTTT. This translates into CASSMEAQPQHF.

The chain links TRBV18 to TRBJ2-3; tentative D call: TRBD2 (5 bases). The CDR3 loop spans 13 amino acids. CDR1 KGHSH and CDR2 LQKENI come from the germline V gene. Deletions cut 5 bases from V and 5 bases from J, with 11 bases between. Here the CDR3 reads CASSDGVVDTQYF. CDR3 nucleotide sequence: TGTGCCAGCTCAGACGGGGTGGTAGATACGCAGTATTTT.

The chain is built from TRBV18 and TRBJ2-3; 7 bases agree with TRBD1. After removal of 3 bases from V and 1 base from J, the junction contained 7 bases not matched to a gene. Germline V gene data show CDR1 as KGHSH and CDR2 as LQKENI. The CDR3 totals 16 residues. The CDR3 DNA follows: TGTGCCAGCTCACCTGGGTCAGGGGGAGGCACAGATACGCAGTATTTT. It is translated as CASSPGSGGGTDTQYF.